These 7 T cell receptor beta chains came from one sample sequenced in a study of blood T cell repertoires in COVID-19. The protocol was immunoSEQ multiplex PCR, while the TCRdb copy is restricted to in-frame clones and leaves out a portion. The sample has about 140,000 clones, about nine tenths seen once; the top ten hold about 4.5%. Sample: PBMCs or T cells enriched from blood (not recorded which). The receptors derive from a man in his fifties who had recovered from COVID-19.

A single count supports this clone. The V call is TRBV7-2, the J call TRBJ2-7; weak D call: TRBD2 (7 bases). The V end lost 5 bases, the J end lost 3 bases, and 17 bases lay between the germline ends. The CDR3 sequence is 15 residues long. Germline assignment: CDR1 SGHTA and CDR2 FQGNSA. The CDR3 spells CASSQHGGTYYEQYF. The DNA for the CDR3 is TGTGCCAGCAGCCAACACGGGGGGACATACTACGAGCAGTACTTC.

The chain recombines TRBV19 with TRBJ2-5; TRBD2 aligns across 8 bases. Trimming removed 4 bases from V and 0 bases from J; junction bases left unmatched: 4. Germline CDR1 is LNHDA and CDR2 is SQIVND (reference sequence). CDR3 length: 15 residues. CDR3 sequence (DNA): TGTGCCAGTAGTAGAACTAGCGGCTACCAAGAGACCCAGTACTTC. Its translation: CASSRTSGYQETQYF.

The rearrangement uses TRBV12-3 or TRBV12-4 and TRBJ1-1; 8 nucleotides match TRBD1. The CDR3 is 13 residues long. The V segment lost 6 bases and the J segment 4 bases; nucleotides outside the gene matches: 4. Here the CDR3 DNA reads TGTGCCAGCAGGACGGACAGGGTCACTGAAGCTTTCTTT. Its protein product is CASRTDRVTEAFF.

The CDR3 here is CASSITGGSEQFF. As DNA, the CDR3 is TGTGCCAGCAGCATTACAGGGGGCAGTGAGCAGTTCTTC. The chain employs TRBV9 and TRBJ2-1; 9 bases are shared with TRBD1. Germline CDR1 SGDLS, CDR2 YYNGEE. Losses at the gene ends were 4 bases for V and 9 bases for J; bases not matched to a gene: 5. The CDR3 contains 13 residues.

This clone was recorded only once. The chain uses TRBV19 and TRBJ2-3; D may be TRBD2 (6 bases). The V end lost 4 bases, the J end lost 0 bases, and 20 bases lay between the germline ends. The CDR3 has 18 amino acids. Germline CDR1 reads LNHDA; CDR2 reads SQIVND (reference sequence). CDR3 in amino acids: CASSRGWVVTSSTDTQYF. Here the CDR3 DNA reads TGTGCCAGTAGTAGGGGATGGGTGGTGACTAGTAGCACAGATACGCAGTATTTT.

The chain recombines TRBV5-4 with TRBJ2-1; the match to TRBD2 covers 9 bases. CDR1 SGHNT and CDR2 YYREEE come from the germline V gene (reference sequence). Unmatched junction bases numbered 8, after V lost 4 bases and J lost 3 bases. CDR3 size: 16 residues. CDR3 in amino acids: CASSPAGGAYYNEQFF. The CDR3 DNA reads TGTGCCAGCAGCCCGGCGGGGGGGGCTTACTACAATGAGCAGTTCTTC.

The chain recombines TRBV5-5 with TRBJ2-4; weak D call: TRBD2 (6 bases). Germline values: CDR1 SGHKS, CDR2 YYEKEE (reference sequence). V was trimmed by 0 bases and J by 4 bases, leaving 8 bases between them. The CDR3 runs to 14 residues. The CDR3: CASSLGDLKNIQYF. The CDR3 nucleotides read TGTGCCAGCAGCTTGGGGGACTTGAAAAACATTCAGTACTTC.